Below are 32 T cell receptor beta chains sequenced from a single sample in a study of shared clonotypes between healthy human individuals. The repertoire was sequenced with immunoSEQ multiplex PCR; TCRdb's copy has only in-frame clones and lacks some. This sample carries some 95,000 clones, almost 70% of them seen once, and the ten largest clones take roughly 50%. Material: memory CD8+ T cells sorted from blood. Specified subset: CD45RO+ cells pooled with CCR7-negative TemRA cells. These TCRs come from a man aged 25-40 years in good health.

The chain couples TRBV4-1 to TRBJ1-3; perhaps TRBD1 as D (6 bases). The CDR3 is made up of 15 amino acids. The V and J ends lost 4 bases and 1 base respectively, with 11 bases between them. CDR1 is MGHRA, CDR2 YSYEKL, per germline. CDR3 sequence: CASSRLTGSGNTIYF. As DNA, the CDR3 is TGCGCCAGCAGCCGCTTAACAGGGTCTGGAAACACCATATATTTT.

V is TRBV10-3 and J is TRBJ2-3; 11 nucleotides agree with TRBD2. Unmatched junction bases numbered 6, after V lost 4 bases and J lost 6 bases. This CDR3 contains 15 residues. Germline lookup yields CDR1 ENHRY and CDR2 SYGVKD. The DNA of the CDR3 is TGTGCCATCAGTGCAACTAGCGGGAGTGTCGATACGCAGTATTTT. It translates to CAISATSGSVDTQYF.

This clone was counted only a few times. This chain joins TRBV4-1 and TRBJ1-1, with a possible D match to TRBD1 (5 bases). Germline assignment: CDR1 MGHRA and CDR2 YSYEKL. CDR3 size: 14 residues. V was clipped by 0 bases and J by 7 bases, with 12 bases between them. DNA of the CDR3: TGCGCCAGCAGCCAAGACAGGGCCTTTGATGAAGCTTTCTTT. This encodes CASSQDRAFDEAFF.

The J gene is TRBJ2-5, the V gene TRBV2; 11 bases align to TRBD2. The CDR3 has 15 amino acids. The junction had 2 bases not matched to a gene; V was cut back by 4 bases and J by 1 base. Germline CDR1 SNHLY, CDR2 FYNNEI. The DNA of the CDR3 is TGTGCCAGCAGTGGACTAGCGGGGCTCCAAGAGACCCAGTACTTC. Translating gives CASSGLAGLQETQYF.

The rearrangement uses TRBV5-1 and TRBJ2-7, with TRBD2 identical over 9 bases. V gave up 0 bases and J gave up 2 bases; unmatched junction bases: 9. From germline, CDR1 is SGHRS and CDR2 YFSETQ. The CDR3 covers 17 residues. The DNA for the CDR3 is TGCGCCAGCAGCTTGGGAGCGGGCGGGAGGGACACCTACGAGCAGTACTTC. Residues: CASSLGAGGRDTYEQYF. The full variable domain, completed using reference TRBV5-1 and TRBJ2-7, is KAGVTQTPRYLIKTRGQQVTLSCSPISGHRSVSWYQQTPGQGLQFLFEYFSETQRNKGNFPGRFSGRQFSNSRSEMNVSTLELGDSALYLCASSLGAGGRDTYEQYFGPGTRLTVT.

Ten or more counts support this clone. CDR3 sequence: CASSQDLGAPSNEQFF. The CDR3 region has the DNA TGCGCCAGCAGCCAAGATTTGGGCGCCCCTAGTAATGAGCAGTTCTTC. The chain employs TRBV4-3 and TRBJ2-1, with no clear D. V gave up 0 bases and J gave up 7 bases, with 16 bases separating them. The CDR3 spans 16 residues. The germline V gene has CDR1 LGHNA and CDR2 YSLEER.

The chain couples TRBV29-1 to TRBJ1-3, with D unclear. Trimming removed 2 bases at V and 3 bases at J, with 8 bases between. The germline gives CDR1 SQVTM, CDR2 ANQGSEA. This CDR3 is built from 13 residues. The CDR3 DNA is TGCAGCGTTGAATCGGGGAATGGAAACACCATATATTTT. Translated: CSVESGNGNTIYF.

V usage is TRBV29-1 and J usage is TRBJ2-7; 8 bases fit TRBD2. Germline assignment: CDR1 SQVTM and CDR2 ANQGSEA. Trimming took 2 bases from V and 0 from J; bases not matched to a gene: 0. This CDR3 comprises 13 residues. This chain's CDR3 is CSVESGSSYEQYF. CDR3 coding DNA: TGCAGCGTTGAAAGCGGGAGCTCCTACGAGCAGTACTTC.

This rearrangement joins TRBV28 to TRBJ2-6, with D unresolved. The CDR3 contains 12 residues. Germline V gene lookup returns CDR1 MDHEN and CDR2 SYDVKM. V gave up 11 bases and J gave up 0 bases, with 5 bases separating them. The CDR3 sequence: CASRSGANVLTF. CDR3 nucleotide sequence: TGTGCCTCCCGCTCTGGGGCCAACGTCCTGACTTTC.

CDR3: CASSLAGANTGELFF. In nucleotides, the CDR3 is TGTGCCAGCAGCTTAGCAGGGGCGAACACCGGGGAGCTGTTTTTT. This chain uses TRBV11-3 with TRBJ2-2, with a tentative D call TRBD1 (6 bases). Per the germline V gene, CDR1 is SGHNT and CDR2 is YENEEA. The CDR3 loop spans 15 amino acids. Trimming left V 1 base short and J 0 bases short, with 6 bases between.

J is TRBJ2-7 and V is TRBV19, with unresolved D. This CDR3 spans 14 amino acids. Trimming left V 0 bases short and J 6 bases short, with 12 bases between. Germline values: CDR1 LNHDA, CDR2 SQIVND (reference sequence). The CDR3 DNA reads TGTGCCAGTAGTATAGATCCTTCATCGGGCGAGCAGTACTTC. It translates to CASSIDPSSGEQYF.

This chain links TRBV28 with TRBJ1-1; no definite D call. Deletions cut 8 bases from V and 5 bases from J, with 12 bases between. CDR3 length equals 12 residues. Germline V gives CDR1 MDHEN, CDR2 SYDVKM. The CDR3 DNA sequence: TGTGCCAGCCAAAACGATGGGACTGAAGCTTTCTTT. Protein: CASQNDGTEAFF.

This chain links TRBV28 with TRBJ1-5, with 8 bases identical to TRBD1. The junction had 6 bases not matched to a gene; V was cut back by 10 bases and J by 4 bases. The CDR3 has 13 residues. In germline, CDR1 is MDHEN, CDR2 SYDVKM. The CDR3 protein is CATSDRGNQPQHF. In DNA form, the CDR3 reads TGTGCCACCTCCGACAGGGGAAATCAGCCCCAGCATTTT.

This clone was counted only a few times. The chain links TRBV10-1 to TRBJ2-2; 7 nucleotides match TRBD2. Trimming took 0 bases from V and 3 from J; bases not matched to a gene: 1. The length of the CDR3 is 15 residues. The germline V gene has CDR1 WNHNN and CDR2 SYGVQD (reference sequence). DNA of the CDR3: TGCGCCAGCAGTGAGTCGGGGAGGGACACCGGGGAGCTGTTTTTT. Translated, it gives CASSESGRDTGELFF.

The CDR3 here is CASTRQGGDTEAFF. CDR3 bases: TGTGCCAGCACCAGACAGGGCGGCGACACTGAAGCTTTCTTT. This chain uses TRBV6-1 with TRBJ1-1; TRBD1 agrees at 7 bases. The CDR3 spans 14 residues. The J segment lost 3 bases and the V segment lost 7 bases, leaving 8 bases of the junction unmatched. Germline CDR1 and CDR2: MNHNS and SASEGT.

This clone showed up many times. The same CDR3 can be traced to other DNA sequences in this sample. The gene calls are TRBV28 and TRBJ2-5, with TRBD2 identical over 8 bases. V was clipped by 2 bases and J by 5 bases; unmatched bases: 13. Germline CDR1 reads MDHEN; CDR2 reads SYDVKM. The CDR3 totals 17 residues. The CDR3 DNA sequence: TGTGCCAGCAGTTTAACCAGCGGGGGCTCCATCGGGGAGACCCAGTACTTC. Amino acids: CASSLTSGGSIGETQYF.

CDR3 amino acids: CASSIGQGYTEAFF. The CDR3 DNA reads as TGTGCCAGTAGTATAGGTCAGGGGTACACTGAAGCTTTCTTT. The J gene is TRBJ1-1, the V gene TRBV19; D might be TRBD1 (6 bases). Trimming removed 1 base from V and 3 bases from J, with 9 bases in between. Germline loops: CDR1 LNHDA, CDR2 SQIVND (reference sequence). The CDR3 totals 14 residues.

As to this clone: Germline is not matched at one junction end, which may reflect a read error. The chain combines TRBV6-5 with TRBJ2-1, with 8 bases that match TRBD1. The germline gives CDR1 MNHEY, CDR2 SVGAGI. CDR3 length: 14 residues. CDR3 in DNA: TGTGCCAGCAGTGACTCAGGGGGCCACAATGAGCAGTTCTTC. Translation: CASSDSGGHNEQFF.

This clone appeared a few times. This chain uses TRBV7-2 with TRBJ2-5; TRBD2 matches 11 bases. The CDR3 consists of 16 residues. Germline assignment: CDR1 SGHTA and CDR2 FQGNSA. V lost 5 bases and J lost 1; bases outside the gene matches: 6. The CDR3 coding sequence is TGTGCCAGCAGCCCTAGGACTAGCGGGCTCCAAGAGACCCAGTACTTC. It is translated as CASSPRTSGLQETQYF.

The rearrangement links TRBV10-3 to TRBJ1-1, with D unclear. The CDR3 runs 13 residues. Trimming pared 7 bases from V and 1 base from J, leaving 10 bases between. The V gene's germline CDR1 is ENHRY and CDR2 SYGVKD. The CDR3 loop is CAINRPGNTEAFF. The CDR3 DNA reads as TGTGCCATCAACAGACCAGGGAACACTGAAGCTTTCTTT.

This clone appeared a few times. The chain joins TRBV5-5 to TRBJ1-2; no firm D call. This CDR3 contains 12 residues. The germline CDR1 and CDR2 sequences are SGHKS and YYEKEE (reference sequence). V lost 6 bases and J 4 bases, leaving 10 bases between the germline ends. The CDR3 DNA is TGTGCCAGCACCCTAAGTTTCTATGGCTACACCTTC. Amino acids: CASTLSFYGYTF.

The table lists this clone with a few counts. CDR3 region: CASSYQAGGKGYGYTF. CDR3 in DNA: TGTGCCAGCAGTTACCAAGCAGGGGGGAAAGGGTATGGCTACACCTTC. The rearrangement links TRBV6-5 to TRBJ1-2; 7 nucleotides match TRBD1. V gave up 2 bases and J gave up 5 bases; unmatched junction bases: 11. CDR3 size: 16 residues. Per germline, CDR1 MNHEY and CDR2 SVGAGI.

This clone was observed once. This chain joins TRBV10-2 and TRBJ2-1; 8 nucleotides line up with TRBD1. The CDR3 is made up of 14 amino acids. V dropped 6 bases and J dropped 9; count of bases not matched to a gene: 10. CDR1 WSHSY and CDR2 SAAADI come from the germline V gene. CDR3: CASSSTGVWGEQFF. CDR3 coding DNA: TGCGCCAGCAGCTCGACAGGGGTCTGGGGTGAGCAGTTCTTC.

Points on this clone: Different DNA sequences within this sample yield the same CDR3. CDR3 in DNA: TGCAGCGTAGGGGTGAGCTCCTACAATGAGCAGTTCTTC. Protein: CSVGVSSYNEQFF. This chain links TRBV29-1 with TRBJ2-1; D perhaps matches TRBD1 (5 bases). The V end lost 6 bases, the J end lost 0 bases, and 9 bases lay between the germline ends. The CDR3 has 13 amino acids. CDR1 is SQVTM, CDR2 ANQGSEA, per germline.

In its sample, this clone was seen many times. Distinct nucleotide sequences in the sample also encode this CDR3. V and J are TRBV28 and TRBJ1-2; no firm D call. Trimming shortened V by 3 bases and J by 4 bases, and 3 bases separated the two germline ends. The CDR3 runs to 11 residues. Germline lookup yields CDR1 MDHEN and CDR2 SYDVKM. The CDR3 loop is CASSFVYGYTF. DNA of the CDR3: TGTGCCAGCAGTTTTGTCTATGGCTACACCTTC.

The V gene is TRBV25-1, the J gene TRBJ1-2; 10 nucleotides line up with TRBD1. V shed 7 bases, J shed 8 bases, and the junction held 7 bases outside the gene matches. Germline CDR1 MGHDK, CDR2 SYGVNS. The CDR3 runs to 13 residues. Written as DNA, the CDR3 is TGTGCCAGCACTATGACAGGGGGCGGCGGCTACACCTTC. Translation gives CASTMTGGGGYTF.

This chain connects TRBV28 to TRBJ1-5; 9 nucleotides align to TRBD1. CDR1 is MDHEN, CDR2 SYDVKM, per germline. The CDR3 has 17 amino acids. Unmatched junction bases numbered 12, after V lost 6 bases and J lost 3 bases. The CDR3 region has the DNA TGTGCCAGCAGCCCAAGGGACAGGGCTTCAGACAATCAGCCCCAGCATTTT. This gives the protein CASSPRDRASDNQPQHF.

The chain combines TRBV12-5 with TRBJ2-5; D gene uncertain. This CDR3 contains 13 residues. V lost 3 bases and J lost 3, with 8 bases in between. Germline V gene sequence: CDR1 LGHNT, CDR2 FRNRAP. CDR3 DNA sequence: TGTGCTAGTGGTTTTGGGTCGAAAGAGACCCAGTACTTC. This codes for CASGFGSKETQYF.

The chain carries TRBV5-5 and TRBJ1-3; D unresolved. Trimming removed 4 bases at V and 4 bases at J, with 12 bases between. This CDR3 is built from 14 residues. CDR1 and CDR2 (germline): SGHKS, YYEKEE (reference sequence). DNA for the CDR3: TGTGCCAGCAGCCCTCACGGCGGAGGAAACACCATATATTTT. Encoded protein: CASSPHGGGNTIYF.

This clone is medium-sized within its sample. The rearrangement uses TRBV28 and TRBJ2-1; TRBD1 might be the D (6 bases). Trimming removed 5 bases from V and 6 bases from J, with 14 bases in between. CDR1 and CDR2 (germline): MDHEN, SYDVKM. The CDR3 is 14 residues long. The CDR3 nucleotides are TGTGCCAGCAGTGTAACAGGGAGATTCAATGAGCAGTTCTTC. Protein product: CASSVTGRFNEQFF.

On this clone: Other nucleotide sequences from this sample produce the same CDR3. The chain uses TRBV4-3 and TRBJ2-1; 16 positions match TRBD2. Germline V gene data show CDR1 as LGHNA and CDR2 as YSLEER. J was trimmed by 4 bases and V by 4 bases; bases with no gene match: 1. The length of the CDR3 is 16 residues. The CDR3 here is CASSPGLAGGYNEQFF. The DNA of the CDR3 is TGCGCCAGCAGCCCGGGACTAGCGGGAGGGTACAATGAGCAGTTCTTC.

This clone was detected only once. CDR3 region: CATQGLAYEQYF. CDR3 DNA sequence: TGTGCCACCCAGGGACTAGCTTACGAGCAGTACTTC. The chain is built from TRBV2 and TRBJ2-7; 9 bases fit TRBD2. Trimming cost V 10 bases and J 4 bases; bases outside gene matches: 5. The CDR3 loop spans 12 amino acids. From germline, CDR1 is SNHLY and CDR2 FYNNEI.